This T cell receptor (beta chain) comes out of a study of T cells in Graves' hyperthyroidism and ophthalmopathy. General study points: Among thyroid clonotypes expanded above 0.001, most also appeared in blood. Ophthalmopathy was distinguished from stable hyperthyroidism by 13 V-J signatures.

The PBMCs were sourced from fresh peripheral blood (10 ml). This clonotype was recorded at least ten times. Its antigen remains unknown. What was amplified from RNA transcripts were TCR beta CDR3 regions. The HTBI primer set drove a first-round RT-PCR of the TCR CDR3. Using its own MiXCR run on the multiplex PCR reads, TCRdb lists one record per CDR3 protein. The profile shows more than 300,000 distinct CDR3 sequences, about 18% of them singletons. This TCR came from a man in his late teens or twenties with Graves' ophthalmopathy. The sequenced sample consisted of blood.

CDR3 sequence: CASSQGRTANYGYTF. CDR3 bases: TGTGCCAGCAGCCAAGGGAGGACAGCTAACTATGGCTACACCTTC. The chain employs TRBV3-1 and TRBJ1-2, with a tentative D call TRBD1 (6 bases). The CDR3 length is 15 residues. Trimming stripped 1 base from V and 0 bases from J, with 9 bases between. Germline values: CDR1 LGHDT, CDR2 YNNKEL (reference sequence).